Only one count was recorded for the clone carrying this T cell receptor (beta chain). This record comes from a study of chemoradiotherapy in HPV16-positive cancers. Here immunoSEQ multiplex PCR was the method, and the copy in TCRdb shows in-frame clones only, minus some. The top ten hold about a sixth of the sample, which has tens of thousands of clones, more than 90% seen once. Looked up from germline, CDR1 is SGHAT and CDR2 is FQNNGV. The CDR3 has 14 residues. Between the trimmed V and J ends, which lost 5 bases and 8 bases, there was a span of 16 bases. The chain couples TRBV11-2 to TRBJ2-1; D ambiguous. The clonotype was recovered from a human donor with HPV-associated anogenital cancer. Sequenced material: blood, taken from a patient who underwent chemoradiotherapy. For the CDR3, the DNA is TGTGCCAGCAGCCTCTCTACCGCGTCAGATGAGCAGTTCTTC. Protein sequence: CASSLSTASDEQFF. Looking up the rest from reference TRBV11-2 and TRBJ2-1 gives the full variable domain: EAGVAQSPRYKIIEKRQSVAFWCNPISGHATLYWYQQILGQGPKLLIQFQNNGVVDDSQLPKDRFSAERLKGVDSTLKIQPAKLEDSAVYLCASSLSTASDEQFFGPGTRLTVL.